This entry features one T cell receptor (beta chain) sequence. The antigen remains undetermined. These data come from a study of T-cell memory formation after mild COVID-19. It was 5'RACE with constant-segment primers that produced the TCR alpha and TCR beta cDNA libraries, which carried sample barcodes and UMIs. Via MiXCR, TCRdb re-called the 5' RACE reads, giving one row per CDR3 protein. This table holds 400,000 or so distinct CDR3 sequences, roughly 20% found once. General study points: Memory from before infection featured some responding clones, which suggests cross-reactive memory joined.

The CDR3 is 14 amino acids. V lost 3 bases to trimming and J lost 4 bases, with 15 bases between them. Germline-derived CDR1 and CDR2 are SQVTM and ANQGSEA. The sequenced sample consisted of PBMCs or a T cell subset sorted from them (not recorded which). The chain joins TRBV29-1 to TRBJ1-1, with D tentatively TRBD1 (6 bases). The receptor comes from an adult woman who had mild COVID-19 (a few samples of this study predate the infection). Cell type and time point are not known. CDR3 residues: CSVEGGQGFTEAFF. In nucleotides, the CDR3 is TGCAGCGTTGAGGGTGGGCAGGGGTTCACTGAAGCTTTCTTT.